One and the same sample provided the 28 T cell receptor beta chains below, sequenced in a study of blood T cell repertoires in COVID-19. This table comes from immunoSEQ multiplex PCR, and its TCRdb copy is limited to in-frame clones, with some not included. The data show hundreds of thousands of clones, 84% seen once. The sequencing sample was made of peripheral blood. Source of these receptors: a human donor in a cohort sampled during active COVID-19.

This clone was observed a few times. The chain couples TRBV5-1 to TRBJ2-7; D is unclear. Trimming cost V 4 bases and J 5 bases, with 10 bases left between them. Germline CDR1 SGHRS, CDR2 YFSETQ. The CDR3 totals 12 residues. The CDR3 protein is CASSIPGDEQYF. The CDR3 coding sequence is TGCGCCAGCAGCATCCCGGGTGACGAGCAGTACTTC.

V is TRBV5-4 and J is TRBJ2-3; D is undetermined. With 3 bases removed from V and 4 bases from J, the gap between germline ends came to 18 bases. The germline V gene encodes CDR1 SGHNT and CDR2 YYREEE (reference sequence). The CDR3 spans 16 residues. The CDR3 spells CASSSETHPTPDTQYF. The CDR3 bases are TGTGCCAGCAGCTCCGAAACACACCCAACCCCAGATACGCAGTATTTT.

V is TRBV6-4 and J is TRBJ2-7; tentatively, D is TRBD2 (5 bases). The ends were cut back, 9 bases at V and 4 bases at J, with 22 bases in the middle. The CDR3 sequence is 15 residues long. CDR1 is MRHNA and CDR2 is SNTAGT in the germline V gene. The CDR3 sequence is CASSKAPGRGYEQYF. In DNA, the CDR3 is TGTGCCAGTTCGAAGGCTCCGGGCCGAGGGTACGAGCAGTACTTC.

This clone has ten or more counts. CDR3 DNA: TGTGCCAGCAGTTTAGGAAGCGCATATTCACCCCTCCACTTT. This sequence encodes CASSLGSAYSPLHF. The rearrangement uses TRBV28 and TRBJ1-6; no firm D call. The CDR3 is 14 residues long. The V gene's germline CDR1 is MDHEN and CDR2 SYDVKM. The V end was cut by 2 bases, the J end by 8 bases, with 10 bases between.

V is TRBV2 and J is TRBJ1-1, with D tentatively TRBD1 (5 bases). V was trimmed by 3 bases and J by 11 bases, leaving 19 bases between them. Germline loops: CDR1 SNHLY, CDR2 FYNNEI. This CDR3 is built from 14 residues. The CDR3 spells CASSDARGVGYAFF. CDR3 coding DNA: TGTGCCAGCAGTGATGCCCGGGGGGTGGGCTACGCTTTCTTT.

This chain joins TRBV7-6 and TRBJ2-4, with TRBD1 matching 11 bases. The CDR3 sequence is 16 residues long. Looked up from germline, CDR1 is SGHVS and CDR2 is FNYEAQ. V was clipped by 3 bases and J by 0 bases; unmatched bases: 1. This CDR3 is CASSFGTGGAKNIQYF. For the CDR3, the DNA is TGTGCCAGCAGCTTCGGGACAGGGGGAGCCAAAAACATTCAGTACTTC.

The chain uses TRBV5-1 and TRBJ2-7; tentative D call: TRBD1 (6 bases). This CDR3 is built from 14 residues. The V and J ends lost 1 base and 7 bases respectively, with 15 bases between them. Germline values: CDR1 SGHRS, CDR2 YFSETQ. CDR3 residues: CASSLSQGTGEQYF. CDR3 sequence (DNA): TGCGCCAGCAGCTTGTCGCAGGGGACGGGTGAGCAGTACTTC. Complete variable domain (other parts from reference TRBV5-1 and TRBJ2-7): KAGVTQTPRYLIKTRGQQVTLSCSPISGHRSVSWYQQTPGQGLQFLFEYFSETQRNKGNFPGRFSGRQFSNSRSEMNVSTLELGDSALYLCASSLSQGTGEQYFGPGTRLTVT.

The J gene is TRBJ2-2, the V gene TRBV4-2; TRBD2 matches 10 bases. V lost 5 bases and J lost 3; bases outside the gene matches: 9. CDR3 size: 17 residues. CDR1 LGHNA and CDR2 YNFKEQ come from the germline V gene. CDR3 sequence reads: CASSARTSGDYTGELFF. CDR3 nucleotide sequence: TGTGCCAGCAGCGCGAGGACTAGCGGAGATTACACCGGGGAGCTGTTTTTT.

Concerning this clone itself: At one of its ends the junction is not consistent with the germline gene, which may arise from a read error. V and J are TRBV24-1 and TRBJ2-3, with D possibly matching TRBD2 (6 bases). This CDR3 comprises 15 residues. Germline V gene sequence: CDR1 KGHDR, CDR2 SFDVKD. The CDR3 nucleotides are TGTGCCACCAGTGAGGGGGGAGTGGGCACGGATACGCAGTATTTT. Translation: CATSEGGVGTDTQYF.

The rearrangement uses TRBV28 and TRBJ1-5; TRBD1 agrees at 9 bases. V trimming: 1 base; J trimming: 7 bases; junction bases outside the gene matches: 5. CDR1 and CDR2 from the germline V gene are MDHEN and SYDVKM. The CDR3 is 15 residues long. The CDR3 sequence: CASSLSTGGDQPQHF. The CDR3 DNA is TGTGCCAGCAGTTTATCGACAGGGGGAGACCAGCCCCAGCATTTT.

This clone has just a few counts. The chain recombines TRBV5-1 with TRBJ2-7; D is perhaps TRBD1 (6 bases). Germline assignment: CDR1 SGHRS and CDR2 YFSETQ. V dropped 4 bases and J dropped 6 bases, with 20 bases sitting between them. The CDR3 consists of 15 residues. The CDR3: CASSPTPTGSREQYF. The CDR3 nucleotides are TGCGCCAGCAGCCCCACCCCGACAGGTTCGCGCGAGCAGTACTTC. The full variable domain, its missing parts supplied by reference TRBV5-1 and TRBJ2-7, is KAGVTQTPRYLIKTRGQQVTLSCSPISGHRSVSWYQQTPGQGLQFLFEYFSETQRNKGNFPGRFSGRQFSNSRSEMNVSTLELGDSALYLCASSPTPTGSREQYFGPGTRLTVT.

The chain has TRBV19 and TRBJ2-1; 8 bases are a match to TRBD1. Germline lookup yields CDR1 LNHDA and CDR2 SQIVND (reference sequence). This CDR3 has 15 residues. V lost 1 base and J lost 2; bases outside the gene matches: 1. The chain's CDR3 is CASSIAGQAYNEQFF. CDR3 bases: TGTGCCAGTAGTATAGCGGGACAGGCCTACAATGAGCAGTTCTTC.

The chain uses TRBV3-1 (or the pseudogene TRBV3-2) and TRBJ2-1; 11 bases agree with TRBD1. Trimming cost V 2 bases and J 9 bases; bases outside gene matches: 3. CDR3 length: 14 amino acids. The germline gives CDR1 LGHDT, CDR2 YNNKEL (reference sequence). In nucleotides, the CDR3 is TGTGCCAGCAGCCAACCCGGGACAGGGGGTGAGCAGTTCTTC. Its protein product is CASSQPGTGGEQFF.

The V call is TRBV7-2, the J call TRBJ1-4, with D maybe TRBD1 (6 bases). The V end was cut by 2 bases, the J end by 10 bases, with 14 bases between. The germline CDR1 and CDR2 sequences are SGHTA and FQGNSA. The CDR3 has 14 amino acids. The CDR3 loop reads CASSLRGFYAKLFF. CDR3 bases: TGTGCCAGCAGCTTAAGGGGGTTTTATGCAAAACTGTTTTTT.

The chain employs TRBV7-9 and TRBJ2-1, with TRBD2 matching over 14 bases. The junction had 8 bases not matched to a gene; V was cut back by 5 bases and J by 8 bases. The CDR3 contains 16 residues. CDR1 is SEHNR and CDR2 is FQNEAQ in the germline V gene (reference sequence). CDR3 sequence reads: CASSPPGLAGADEQFF. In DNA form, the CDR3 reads TGTGCCAGCAGCCCTCCGGGACTAGCGGGAGCAGATGAGCAGTTCTTC.

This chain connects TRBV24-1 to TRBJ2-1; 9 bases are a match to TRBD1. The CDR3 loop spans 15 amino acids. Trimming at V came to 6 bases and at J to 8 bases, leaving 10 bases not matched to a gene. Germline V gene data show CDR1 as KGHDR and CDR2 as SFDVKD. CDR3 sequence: CATSSGGQGFDEQFF. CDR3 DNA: TGTGCCACCAGTTCAGGGGGACAGGGTTTCGATGAGCAGTTCTTC.

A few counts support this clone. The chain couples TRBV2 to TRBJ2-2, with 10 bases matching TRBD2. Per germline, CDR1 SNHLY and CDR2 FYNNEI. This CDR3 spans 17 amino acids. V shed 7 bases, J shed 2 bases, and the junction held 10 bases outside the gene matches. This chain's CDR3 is CASKEASGGLNTGELFF. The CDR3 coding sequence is TGTGCCAGCAAGGAGGCTAGCGGGGGCCTCAACACCGGGGAGCTGTTTTTT.

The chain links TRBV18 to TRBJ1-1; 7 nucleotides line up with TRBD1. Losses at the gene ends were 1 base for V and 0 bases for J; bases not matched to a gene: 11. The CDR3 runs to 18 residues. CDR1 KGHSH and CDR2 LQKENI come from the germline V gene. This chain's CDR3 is CASSPQGQFGGMNTEAFF. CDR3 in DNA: TGTGCCAGCTCACCACAGGGACAGTTTGGGGGTATGAACACTGAAGCTTTCTTT.

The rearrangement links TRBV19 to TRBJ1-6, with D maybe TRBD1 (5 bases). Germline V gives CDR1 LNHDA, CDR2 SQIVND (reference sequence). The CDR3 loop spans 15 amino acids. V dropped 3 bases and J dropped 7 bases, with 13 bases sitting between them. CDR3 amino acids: CASSIGGSNNSPLHF. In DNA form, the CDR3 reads TGTGCCAGTAGTATCGGGGGTTCGAACAATTCACCCCTCCACTTT.

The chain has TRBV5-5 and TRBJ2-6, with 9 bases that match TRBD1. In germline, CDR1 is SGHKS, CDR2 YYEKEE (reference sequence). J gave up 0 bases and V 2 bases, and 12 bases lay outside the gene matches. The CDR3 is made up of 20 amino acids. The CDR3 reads CASSFRSGTGSISGANVLTF. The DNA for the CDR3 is TGTGCCAGCAGCTTTCGTTCCGGGACAGGGTCTATCTCTGGGGCCAACGTCCTGACTTTC.

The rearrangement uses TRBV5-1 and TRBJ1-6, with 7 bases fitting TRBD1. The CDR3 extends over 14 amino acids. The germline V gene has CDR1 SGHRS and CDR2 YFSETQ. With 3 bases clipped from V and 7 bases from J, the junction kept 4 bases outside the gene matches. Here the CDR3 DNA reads TGCGCCAGCAGCTGGGACAGTTTCAATTCACCCCTCCACTTT. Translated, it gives CASSWDSFNSPLHF.

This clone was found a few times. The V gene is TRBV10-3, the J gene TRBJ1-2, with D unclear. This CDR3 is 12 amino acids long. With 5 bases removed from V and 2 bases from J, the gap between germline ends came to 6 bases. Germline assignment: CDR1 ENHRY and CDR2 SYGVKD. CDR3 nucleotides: TGTGCCATCAGTTCACTGAACTATGGCTACACCTTC. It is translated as CAISSLNYGYTF.

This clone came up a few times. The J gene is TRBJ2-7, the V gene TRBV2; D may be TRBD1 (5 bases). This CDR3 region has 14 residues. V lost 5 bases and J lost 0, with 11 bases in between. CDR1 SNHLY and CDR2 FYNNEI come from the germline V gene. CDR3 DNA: TGTGCCAGCAGTCCTGACAGCAACTCCTACGAGCAGTACTTC. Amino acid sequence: CASSPDSNSYEQYF.

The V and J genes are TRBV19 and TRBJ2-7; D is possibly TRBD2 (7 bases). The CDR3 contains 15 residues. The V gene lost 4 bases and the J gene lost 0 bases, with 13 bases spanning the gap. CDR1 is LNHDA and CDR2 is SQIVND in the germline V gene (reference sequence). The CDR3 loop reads CASSRGGANSYEQYF. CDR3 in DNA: TGTGCCAGTAGTAGGGGGGGGGCGAACTCCTACGAGCAGTACTTC.

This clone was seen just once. The CDR3 nucleotides are TGTGCCAGCAGCTTGAGTCTCGCGAACACTGAAGCTTTCTTT. Translating gives CASSLSLANTEAFF. J is TRBJ1-1 and V is TRBV11-2, with D unclear. The V end was cut by 3 bases, the J end by 1 base, with 9 bases between. Germline V gene data show CDR1 as SGHAT and CDR2 as FQNNGV. The CDR3 extends over 14 amino acids.

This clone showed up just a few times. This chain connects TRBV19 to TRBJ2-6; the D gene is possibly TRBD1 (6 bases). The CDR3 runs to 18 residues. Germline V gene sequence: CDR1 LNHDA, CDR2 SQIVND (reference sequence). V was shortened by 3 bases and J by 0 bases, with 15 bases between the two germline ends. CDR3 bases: TGTGCCAGTAGTATGTCTTGGGGGCTTATCTCTGGGGCCAACGTCCTGACTTTC. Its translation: CASSMSWGLISGANVLTF.

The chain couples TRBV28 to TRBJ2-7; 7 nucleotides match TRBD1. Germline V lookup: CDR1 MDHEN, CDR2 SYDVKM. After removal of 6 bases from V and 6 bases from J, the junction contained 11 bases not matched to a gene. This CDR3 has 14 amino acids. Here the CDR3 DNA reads TGTGCCAGCAGGCCCCATTTACCAGGGGGCGAGCAGTACTTC. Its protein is CASRPHLPGGEQYF.

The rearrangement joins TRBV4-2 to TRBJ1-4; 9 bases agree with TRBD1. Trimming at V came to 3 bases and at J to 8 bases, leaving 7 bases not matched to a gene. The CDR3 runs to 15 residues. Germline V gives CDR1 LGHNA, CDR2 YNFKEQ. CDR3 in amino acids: CASSQTGTGMEKLFF. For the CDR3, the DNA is TGTGCCAGCAGCCAGACTGGGACAGGGATGGAAAAACTGTTTTTT.